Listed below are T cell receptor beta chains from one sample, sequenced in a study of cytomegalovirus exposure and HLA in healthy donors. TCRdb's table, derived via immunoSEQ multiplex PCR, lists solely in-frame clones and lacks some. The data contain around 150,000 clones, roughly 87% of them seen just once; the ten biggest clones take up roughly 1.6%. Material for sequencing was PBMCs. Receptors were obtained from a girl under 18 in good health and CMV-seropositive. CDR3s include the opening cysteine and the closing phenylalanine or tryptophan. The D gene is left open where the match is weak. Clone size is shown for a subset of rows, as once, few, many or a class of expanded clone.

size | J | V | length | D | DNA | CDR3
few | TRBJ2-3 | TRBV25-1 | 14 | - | TGTGCCAGCAGGGGGGCGGCTAGCACAGATACGCAGTATTTT | CASRGAASTDTQYF
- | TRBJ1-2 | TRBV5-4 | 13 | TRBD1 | TGTGCCAGCAGCCGGGACAGGGTGACCGGCTACACCTTC | CASSRDRVTGYTF
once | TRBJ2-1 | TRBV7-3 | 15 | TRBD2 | TGTGCCAGCAGCTCTAGGACTAGCGGGGGGGATGAGCAGTTCTTC | CASSSRTSGGDEQFF
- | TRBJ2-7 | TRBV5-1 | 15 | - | TGCGCCAGCAGCTTGGATGGGGAGGGGGCCTACGAGCAGTACTTC | CASSLDGEGAYEQYF
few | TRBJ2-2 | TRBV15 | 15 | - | TGTGCCACCAGCAGAGGGACAAGTAACACCGGGGAGCTGTTTTTT | CATSRGTSNTGELFF
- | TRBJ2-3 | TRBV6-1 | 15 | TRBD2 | TGTGCCAGCAGTGAACTTCCACGGGGGGGAGATACGCAGTATTTT | CASSELPRGGDTQYF
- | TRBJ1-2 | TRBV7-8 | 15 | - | TGTGCCAGCAGCTTATCCCGACACACAAACTATGGCTACACCTTC | CASSLSRHTNYGYTF
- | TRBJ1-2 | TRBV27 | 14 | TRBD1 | TGTGCCAGCAGACAAACAGGGGCCTGGTATGGCTACACCTTC | CASRQTGAWYGYTF
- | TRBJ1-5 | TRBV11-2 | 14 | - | TGTGCCAGCAGCTTAGGGAGTAGCAATCAGCCCCAGCATTTT | CASSLGSSNQPQHF
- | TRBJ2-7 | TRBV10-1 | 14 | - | TGCGCCAGCTACGGGCGGGAAATCCCCTACGAGCAGTACTTC | CASYGREIPYEQYF
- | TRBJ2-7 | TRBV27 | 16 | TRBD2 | TGTGCCAGCAGTTTATTACTAGCGGGAGGGCCCTACGAGCAGTACTTC | CASSLLLAGGPYEQYF
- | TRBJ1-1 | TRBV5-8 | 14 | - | TGTGCCAGCAGGGGACTCGACAGCCTCATCAGGGCTTTCTTT | CASRGLDSLIRAFF
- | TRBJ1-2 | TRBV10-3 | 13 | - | TGTGCCATCAGTGGACGGGAGAACTATGGCTACACCTTC | CAISGRENYGYTF
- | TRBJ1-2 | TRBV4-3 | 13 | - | TGCGCCAGCAGCCAATTTGAGGGAGTTGGCTACACCTTC | CASSQFEGVGYTF
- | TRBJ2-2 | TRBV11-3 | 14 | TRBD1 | TGTGCCAGCAGCTTAGGCCAGGGGGCCGGGGAGCTGTTTTTT | CASSLGQGAGELFF
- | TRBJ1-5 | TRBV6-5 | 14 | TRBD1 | TGTGCCAGCAGGAACACAGGGGGCAATCAGCCCCAGCATTTT | CASRNTGGNQPQHF
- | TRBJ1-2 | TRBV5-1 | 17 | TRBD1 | TGCGCCAGCAGCTTGGGTGGGACAGGGAGGGCCAACTATGGCTACACCTTC | CASSLGGTGRANYGYTF
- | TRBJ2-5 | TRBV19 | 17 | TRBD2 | TGTGCCAGTAGTATATCCCGGGGGGGAAGGGTCCAAGAGACCCAGTACTTC | CASSISRGGRVQETQYF
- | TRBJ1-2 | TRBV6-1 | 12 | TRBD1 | TGTGCCAGCAGAACAGGGGTTTATGGCTACACCTTC | CASRTGVYGYTF
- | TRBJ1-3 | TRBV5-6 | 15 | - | TGTGCCAGCAGCTTGAGGCCAGAGCGGGGAAACACCATATATTTT | CASSLRPERGNTIYF
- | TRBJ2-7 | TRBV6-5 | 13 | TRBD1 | TGTGCCAGCAGTACCCGACAGGGTAGGAAGCAGTACTTC | CASSTRQGRKQYF
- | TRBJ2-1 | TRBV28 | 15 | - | TGTGCCAGCAGTTTTGGGGGGAGCTCCTACAATGAGCAGTTCTTC | CASSFGGSSYNEQFF
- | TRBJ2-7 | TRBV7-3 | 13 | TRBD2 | TGTGCCAGCAGCTTCGGGGAGGGCTACGAGCAGTACTTC | CASSFGEGYEQYF
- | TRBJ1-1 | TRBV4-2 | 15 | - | TGTGCCAGCAGCCACCTTCCAGGGCCGAACACTGAAGCTTTCTTT | CASSHLPGPNTEAFF
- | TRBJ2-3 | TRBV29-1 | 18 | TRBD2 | TGCAGCGTTGAAGGTCTTAGCGGGGGAAGGCCTAGCACAGATACGCAGTATTTT | CSVEGLSGGRPSTDTQYF
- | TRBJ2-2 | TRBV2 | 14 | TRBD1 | TGTGCCAGCAGGGGAGACAGGGCTGCCGGGGAGCTGTTTTTT | CASRGDRAAGELFF
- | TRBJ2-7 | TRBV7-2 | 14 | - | TGTGCCAGCAGCTTAGGAATCTATTCCTACGAGCAGTACTTC | CASSLGIYSYEQYF
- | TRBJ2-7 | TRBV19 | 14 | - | TGTGCCAGTAGTATTGCCCTTAGCTCCTACGAGCAGTACTTC | CASSIALSSYEQYF
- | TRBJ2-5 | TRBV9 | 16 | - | TGTGCCAGCAGCGCAGCGTCGGGCGGGACCCCGGGGGCCCAGTACTTC | CASSAASGGTPGAQYF
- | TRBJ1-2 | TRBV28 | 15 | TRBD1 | TGTGCCAGCAGTTCAGGACAGGGAGCTAACTATGGCTACACCTTC | CASSSGQGANYGYTF
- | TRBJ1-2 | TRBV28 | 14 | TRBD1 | TGTGCCACTTGTCCGGGACAGGAAACCTATGGCTACACCTTC | CATCPGQETYGYTF
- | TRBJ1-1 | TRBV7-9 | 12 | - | TGTGCCAGCAGCTTAAGCGGTACTGAAGCTTTCTTT | CASSLSGTEAFF
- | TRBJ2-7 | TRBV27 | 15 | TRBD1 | TGTGCCAGCAGTTTACTCGGGACAGGGGCGAGCGAGCAGTACTTC | CASSLLGTGASEQYF
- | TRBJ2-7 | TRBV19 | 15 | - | TGTGCCAGTACCGAATCAGGTCGGGGATACTACGAGCAGTACTTC | CASTESGRGYYEQYF
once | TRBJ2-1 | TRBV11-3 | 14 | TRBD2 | TGTGCCAGCAGCAGAGGGAGGGCCAGCAATGAGCAGTTCTTC | CASSRGRASNEQFF
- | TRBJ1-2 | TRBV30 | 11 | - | TGTGCCTGGAGTTGGGGCGATGGCTACACCTTC | CAWSWGDGYTF
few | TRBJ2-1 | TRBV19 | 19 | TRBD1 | TGTGCCAGTAGTATAGGACAGGGGGCGATTAGCGGGGTCTACAATGAGCAGTTCTTC | CASSIGQGAISGVYNEQFF